What follows are 5 T cell receptor beta chains derived from one specimen sequenced in a study of cytomegalovirus exposure and HLA in healthy donors. Primers: 60 Vbeta forward and 13 Jbeta reverse. Produced via immunoSEQ multiplex PCR; TCRdb's table is partial and in-frame only. The table lists around 100,000 clones, 85% of them singletons, with less than 5% in the top ten. The sequencing input was PBMCs. The source is a man aged 25-40 years in good health and CMV-seronegative.

V usage is TRBV7-8 and J usage is TRBJ1-1; possible D gene TRBD1, 6 bases. The germline V and J ends were trimmed by 5 bases and 0 bases, with 10 bases remaining between them. Germline assignment: CDR1 SGHVS and CDR2 FQNEAQ. The length of the CDR3 is 14 residues. DNA of the CDR3: TGTGCCAGCAGCACGGACAGCCTGAACACTGAAGCTTTCTTT. Its protein product is CASSTDSLNTEAFF. The variable domain in full, completed from reference TRBV7-8 and TRBJ1-1, reads GAGVSQSPRYKVAKRGQDVALRCDPISGHVSLFWYQQALGQGPEFLTYFQNEAQLDKSGLPSDRFFAERPEGSVSTLKIQRTQQEDSAVYLCASSTDSLNTEAFFGQGTRLTVV.

This clone was detected only a few times. The chain employs TRBV11-2 and TRBJ1-1, with 7 bases aligning to TRBD1. V lost 6 bases and J lost 5; bases outside the gene matches: 6. Looked up from germline, CDR1 is SGHAT and CDR2 is FQNNGV. The CDR3 is 13 residues long. Here the CDR3 reads CASRRTGSTEAFF. DNA for the CDR3: TGTGCCAGCAGACGGACAGGAAGTACTGAAGCTTTCTTT. Looking up the rest from reference TRBV11-2 and TRBJ1-1 gives the full variable domain: EAGVAQSPRYKIIEKRQSVAFWCNPISGHATLYWYQQILGQGPKLLIQFQNNGVVDDSQLPKDRFSAERLKGVDSTLKIQPAKLEDSAVYLCASRRTGSTEAFFGQGTRLTVV.

This chain uses TRBV28 with TRBJ1-3, with TRBD1 as a possible D gene (5 bases). Between the trimmed V and J ends, which lost 5 bases and 4 bases, there was a span of 9 bases. The CDR3 length is 13 residues. Germline V lookup: CDR1 MDHEN, CDR2 SYDVKM. The CDR3 region has the DNA TGTGCCAGCAGTGATGCAGGGGGAAACACCATATATTTT. Translation gives CASSDAGGNTIYF.

The CDR3 here is CASSSLRGGPDNEQFF. CDR3 coding DNA: TGTGCCAGCAGCTCCCTTAGGGGAGGCCCCGACAATGAGCAGTTCTTC. The chain employs TRBV7-6 and TRBJ2-1, with a possible D match to TRBD2 (6 bases). V was trimmed by 4 bases and J by 5 bases, leaving 18 bases between them. This CDR3 comprises 16 residues. Germline V gene lookup returns CDR1 SGHVS and CDR2 FNYEAQ.

The chain employs TRBV28 and TRBJ1-2; tentatively, D is TRBD1 (5 bases). The ends were cut back, 2 bases at V and 4 bases at J, with 11 bases in the middle. Germline CDR1 reads MDHEN; CDR2 reads SYDVKM. This CDR3 comprises 14 residues. This chain's CDR3 is CASSLGGDFYGYTF. The CDR3 coding sequence is TGTGCCAGCAGTTTAGGAGGGGACTTCTATGGCTACACCTTC.